This TCR beta chain was found in a study of shared clonotypes between healthy human individuals. Germline CDR1 SEHNR, CDR2 FQNEAQ (reference sequence). V was pared by 5 bases and J by 14 bases, with 19 bases between. The length of the CDR3 is 13 residues. A split of CD4+ cells into CD45RA+ naive and CD45RA-negative memory subsets was performed. The repertoire was sequenced with immunoSEQ multiplex PCR; TCRdb's copy has only in-frame clones and lacks some. The repertoire holds approximately 2,000,000 clones, with approximately 90% as singletons. Sequencing was performed on naive CD4+ T cells from PBMCs. Subset indicated: CD45RA+ positively selected. This receptor was identified in a man in his late teens or twenties in good health. Some clones in this sample may be carry-over from other donors' samples. The chain joins TRBV7-9 to TRBJ2-1; D possibly corresponds to TRBD1 (6 bases). The CDR3 loop is CASSTRDGQGKFF. The CDR3 DNA follows: TGTGCCAGCAGCACCAGGGACGGGCAGGGGAAGTTCTTC.